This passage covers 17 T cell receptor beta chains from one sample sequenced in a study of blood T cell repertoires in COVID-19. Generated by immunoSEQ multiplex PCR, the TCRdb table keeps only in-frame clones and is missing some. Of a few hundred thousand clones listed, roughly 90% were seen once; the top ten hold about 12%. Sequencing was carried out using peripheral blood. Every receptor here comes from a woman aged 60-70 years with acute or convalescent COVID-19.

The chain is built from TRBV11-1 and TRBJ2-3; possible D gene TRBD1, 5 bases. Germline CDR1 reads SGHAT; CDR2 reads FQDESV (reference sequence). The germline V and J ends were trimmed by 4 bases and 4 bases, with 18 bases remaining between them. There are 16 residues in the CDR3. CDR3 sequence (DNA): TGTGCCAGCAGCTCGGTCCTCAGGGCGATCGCAGATACGCAGTATTTT. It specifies CASSSVLRAIADTQYF.

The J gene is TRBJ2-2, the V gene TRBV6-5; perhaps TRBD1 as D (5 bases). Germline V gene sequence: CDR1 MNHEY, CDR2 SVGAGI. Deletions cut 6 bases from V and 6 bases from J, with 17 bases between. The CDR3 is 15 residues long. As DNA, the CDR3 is TGTGCCAGCAGCCGCGTTCAGGGCTTGGCCGGGGAGCTGTTTTTT. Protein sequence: CASSRVQGLAGELFF.

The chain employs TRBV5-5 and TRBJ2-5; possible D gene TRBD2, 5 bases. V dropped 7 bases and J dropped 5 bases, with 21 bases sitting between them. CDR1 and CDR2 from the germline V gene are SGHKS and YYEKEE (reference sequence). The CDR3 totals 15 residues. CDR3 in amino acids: CASSSTGNQWETQYF. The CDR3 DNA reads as TGTGCCAGCTCATCCACCGGGAACCAGTGGGAGACCCAGTACTTC.

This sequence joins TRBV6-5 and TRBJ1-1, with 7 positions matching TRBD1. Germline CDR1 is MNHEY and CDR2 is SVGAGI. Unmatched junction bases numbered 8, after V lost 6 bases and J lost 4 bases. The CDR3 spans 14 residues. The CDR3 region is CASRTRGTGTEAFF. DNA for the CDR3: TGTGCCAGCAGGACCAGGGGGACTGGCACTGAAGCTTTCTTT.

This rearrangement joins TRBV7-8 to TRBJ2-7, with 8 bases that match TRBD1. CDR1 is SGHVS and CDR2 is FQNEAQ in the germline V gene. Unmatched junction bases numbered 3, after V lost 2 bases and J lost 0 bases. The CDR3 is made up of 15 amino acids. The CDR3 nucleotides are TGTGCCAGCAGCTTAAGACAGGGGAGCTCCTACGAGCAGTACTTC. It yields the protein CASSLRQGSSYEQYF.

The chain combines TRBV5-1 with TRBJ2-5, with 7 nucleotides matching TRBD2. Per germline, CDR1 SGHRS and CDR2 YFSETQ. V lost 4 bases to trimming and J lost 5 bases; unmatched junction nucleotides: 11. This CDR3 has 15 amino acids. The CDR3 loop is CASSLGTTPGETQYF. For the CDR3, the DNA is TGCGCCAGCAGCCTCGGGACTACTCCAGGCGAGACCCAGTACTTC.

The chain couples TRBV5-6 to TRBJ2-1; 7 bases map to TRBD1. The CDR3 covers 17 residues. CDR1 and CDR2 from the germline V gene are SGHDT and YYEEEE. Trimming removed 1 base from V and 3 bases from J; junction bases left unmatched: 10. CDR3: CASSLNRFGTDYNEQFF. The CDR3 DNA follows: TGTGCCAGCAGCTTGAACAGGTTTGGGACAGACTACAATGAGCAGTTCTTC.

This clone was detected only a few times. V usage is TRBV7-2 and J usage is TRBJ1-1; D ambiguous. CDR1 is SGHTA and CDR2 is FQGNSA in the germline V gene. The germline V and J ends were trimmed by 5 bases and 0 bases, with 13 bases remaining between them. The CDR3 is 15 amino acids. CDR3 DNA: TGTGCCAGCAGCGCAAGACGGGGTTTGAACACTGAAGCTTTCTTT. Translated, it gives CASSARRGLNTEAFF.

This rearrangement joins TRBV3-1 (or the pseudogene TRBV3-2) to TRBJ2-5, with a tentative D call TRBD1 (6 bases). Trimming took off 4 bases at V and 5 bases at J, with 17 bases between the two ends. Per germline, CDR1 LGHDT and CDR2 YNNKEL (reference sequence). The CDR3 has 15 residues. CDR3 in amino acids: CASSPSVGTGETQYF. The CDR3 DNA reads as TGTGCCAGCAGCCCCTCGGTGGGAACAGGGGAGACCCAGTACTTC.

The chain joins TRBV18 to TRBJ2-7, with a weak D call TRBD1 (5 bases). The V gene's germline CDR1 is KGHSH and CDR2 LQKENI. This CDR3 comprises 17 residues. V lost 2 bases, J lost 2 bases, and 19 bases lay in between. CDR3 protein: CASSPLIRGMATYEQYF. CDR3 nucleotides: TGTGCCAGCTCACCATTAATTAGGGGCATGGCTACCTACGAGCAGTACTTC.

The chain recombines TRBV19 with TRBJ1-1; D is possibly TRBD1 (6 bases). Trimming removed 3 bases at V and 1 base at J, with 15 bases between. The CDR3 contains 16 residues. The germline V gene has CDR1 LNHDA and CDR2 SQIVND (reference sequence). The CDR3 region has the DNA TGTGCCAGTAGTATGGACCGGACAGTTTGGAACACTGAAGCTTTCTTT. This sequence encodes CASSMDRTVWNTEAFF.

The CDR3 sequence is CASSLTQIANYGYTF. CDR3 DNA sequence: TGTGCCAGCAGCTTAACACAGATAGCTAACTATGGCTACACCTTC. V is TRBV7-3 and J is TRBJ1-2; D unclear. Trimming left V 0 bases short and J 0 bases short, with 8 bases between. Germline lookup yields CDR1 SGHTA and CDR2 FQGTGA. The CDR3 covers 15 residues.

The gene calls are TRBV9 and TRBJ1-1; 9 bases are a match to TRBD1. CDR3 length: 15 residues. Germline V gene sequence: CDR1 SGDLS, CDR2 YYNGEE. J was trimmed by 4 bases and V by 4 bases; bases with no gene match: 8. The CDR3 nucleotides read TGTGCCAGCAGCCCACAGGGGGCGGTGACCACTGAAGCTTTCTTT. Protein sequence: CASSPQGAVTTEAFF.

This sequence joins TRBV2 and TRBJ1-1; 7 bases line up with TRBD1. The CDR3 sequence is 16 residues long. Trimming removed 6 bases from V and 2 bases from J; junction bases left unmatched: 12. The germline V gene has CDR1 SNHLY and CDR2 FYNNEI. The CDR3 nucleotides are TGTGCCAGCAGACAACAGGGGTCTAATGGAAACACTGAAGCTTTCTTT. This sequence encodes CASRQQGSNGNTEAFF. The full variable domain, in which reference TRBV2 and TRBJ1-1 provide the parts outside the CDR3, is EPEVTQTPSHQVTQMGQEVILRCVPISNHLYFYWYRQILGQKVEFLVSFYNNEISEKSEIFDDQFSVERPDGSNFTLKIRSTKLEDSAMYFCASRQQGSNGNTEAFFGQGTRLTVV.

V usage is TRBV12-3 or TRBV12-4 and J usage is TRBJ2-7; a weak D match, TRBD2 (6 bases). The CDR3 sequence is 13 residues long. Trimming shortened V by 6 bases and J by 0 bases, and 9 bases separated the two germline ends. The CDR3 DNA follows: TGTGCCAGCAGGGCTAGCGCCTCCTACGAGCAGTACTTC. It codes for CASRASASYEQYF.

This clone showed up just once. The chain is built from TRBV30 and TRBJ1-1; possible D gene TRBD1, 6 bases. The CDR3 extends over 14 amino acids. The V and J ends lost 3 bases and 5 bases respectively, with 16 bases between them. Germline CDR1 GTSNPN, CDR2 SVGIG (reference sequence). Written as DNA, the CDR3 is TGTGCCTGGAGAAATACAGGGCGAACGACTGAAGCTTTCTTT. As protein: CAWRNTGRTTEAFF.

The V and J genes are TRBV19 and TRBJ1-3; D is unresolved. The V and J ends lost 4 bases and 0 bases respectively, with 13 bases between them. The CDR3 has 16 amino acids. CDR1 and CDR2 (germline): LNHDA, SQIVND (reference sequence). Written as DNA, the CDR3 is TGTGCCAGTAGTACCCTTGGAGGCCGCTCTGGAAACACCATATATTTT. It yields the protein CASSTLGGRSGNTIYF. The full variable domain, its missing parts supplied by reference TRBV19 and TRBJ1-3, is DGGITQSPKYLFRKEGQNVTLSCEQNLNHDAMYWYRQDPGQGLRLIYYSQIVNDFQKGDIAEGYSVSREKKESFPLTVTSAQKNPTAFYLCASSTLGGRSGNTIYFGEGSWLTVV.